The next 22 T cell receptor beta chains were all read from a single sample in a study of control samples from healthy donors and cancer patients. Clones were sequenced by immunoSEQ multiplex PCR, and TCRdb holds only the in-frame ones, with some missing. Of approximately 26,000 clones in the sample, around 86% were seen once. The specimen sequenced was PBMCs. Source of these receptors: a man in his fifties or sixties with colorectal cancer.

There are a few counts of this clone. This sequence joins TRBV5-6 and TRBJ1-2, with D unclear. Trimming removed 2 bases from V and 2 bases from J, with 10 bases in between. Per germline, CDR1 SGHDT and CDR2 YYEEEE. This CDR3 comprises 14 residues. The CDR3 DNA sequence: TGTGCCAGCAGCTTCGGCGGCTTCAACTATGGCTACACCTTC. Translation: CASSFGGFNYGYTF.

This chain connects TRBV7-9 to TRBJ2-5, with D possibly being TRBD1 (5 bases). Germline assignment: CDR1 SEHNR and CDR2 FQNEAQ (reference sequence). The CDR3 is made up of 16 amino acids. Trimming removed 1 base at V and 5 bases at J, with 17 bases between. In DNA, the CDR3 is TGTGCCAGCAGCTTAGGAAGGTCAGGGTCGTCGGAGACCCAGTACTTC. This gives the protein CASSLGRSGSSETQYF.

This rearrangement joins TRBV19 to TRBJ2-1; 8 nucleotides match TRBD1. V was pared by 8 bases and J by 6 bases, with 12 bases of the junction left unmatched. CDR3 length equals 15 residues. Germline CDR1 and CDR2: LNHDA and SQIVND (reference sequence). The CDR3: CASLRTGRTANEQFF. CDR3 nucleotide sequence: TGTGCCAGTCTTCGGACAGGGAGGACGGCCAATGAGCAGTTCTTC.

The chain links TRBV14 to TRBJ1-2; D is perhaps TRBD1 (5 bases). The length of the CDR3 is 15 residues. Germline CDR1 reads SGHDN; CDR2 reads FVKESK. V was clipped by 1 base and J by 3 bases, with 12 bases between them. The CDR3 spells CASSQGPGRDYGYTF. In DNA form, the CDR3 reads TGTGCCAGCAGCCAAGGCCCAGGGAGGGACTATGGCTACACCTTC.

The CDR3 spells CASSHDPGQNQPQHF. The CDR3 bases are TGTGCCAGCAGCCACGACCCGGGACAGAATCAGCCCCAGCATTTT. This sequence joins TRBV5-5 and TRBJ1-5; 7 bases agree with TRBD1. The CDR3 runs 15 residues. The V and J ends lost 4 bases and 4 bases, in that order; junction bases with no gene match: 8. CDR1 is SGHKS, CDR2 YYEKEE, per germline (reference sequence).

The CDR3 nucleotides read TGTGCCAGCAGTTTAGAGGGATCACCCCTCCACTTT. Its protein is CASSLEGSPLHF. V is TRBV12-3 or TRBV12-4 and J is TRBJ1-6; the D is unclear. The CDR3 runs 12 residues. The V and J ends lost 1 base and 10 bases respectively, with 5 bases between them.

The genes are TRBV25-1 and TRBJ2-2; TRBD1 matches at 10 bases. The trim removed 8 bases at V and 3 bases at J, leaving 6 bases unmatched. The CDR3 has 15 amino acids. From germline, CDR1 is MGHDK and CDR2 SYGVNS. The CDR3 sequence: CASSRGQGYTGELFF. The CDR3 bases are TGTGCCAGCTCACGGGGACAGGGGTACACCGGGGAGCTGTTTTTT.

This clone was detected only once. The chain links TRBV6-2 or TRBV6-3 to TRBJ2-3, with D hard to call. The CDR3 is 15 residues long. Trimming left V 0 bases short and J 6 bases short, with 13 bases between. Germline V gives CDR1 MNHEY, CDR2 SVGEGT. CDR3 loop: CASSYSMTILDTQYF. The CDR3 nucleotides read TGTGCCAGCAGTTACTCAATGACCATCTTGGATACGCAGTATTTT.

The V gene is TRBV2, the J gene TRBJ1-5; no definite D call. V lost 6 bases to trimming and J lost 4 bases, with 7 bases between them. Looked up from germline, CDR1 is SNHLY and CDR2 is FYNNEI. This CDR3 contains 12 residues. The DNA for the CDR3 is TGTGCCAGCAGAACGGGGAATCAGCCCCAGCATTTT. It translates to CASRTGNQPQHF. The full variable domain, with the rest looked up from reference TRBV2 and TRBJ1-5, is EPEVTQTPSHQVTQMGQEVILRCVPISNHLYFYWYRQILGQKVEFLVSFYNNEISEKSEIFDDQFSVERPDGSNFTLKIRSTKLEDSAMYFCASRTGNQPQHFGDGTRLSIL.

The J gene is TRBJ1-2, the V gene TRBV29-1; no firm D call. Deletions cut 2 bases from V and 3 bases from J, with 4 bases between. This CDR3 has 11 amino acids. The germline CDR1 and CDR2 sequences are SQVTM and ANQGSEA. The CDR3 reads CSVERDYGYTF. The CDR3 bases are TGCAGCGTTGAAAGGGACTATGGCTACACCTTC. Combining the CDR3 with reference TRBV29-1 and TRBJ1-2 gives the whole variable domain SAVISQKPSRDICQRGTSLTIQCQVDSQVTMMFWYRQQPGQSLTLIATANQGSEATYESGFVIDKFPISRPNLTFSTLTVSNMSPEDSSIYLCSVERDYGYTFGSGTRLTVV.

The chain employs TRBV19 and TRBJ2-1; perhaps TRBD1 as D (6 bases). Germline assignment: CDR1 LNHDA and CDR2 SQIVND (reference sequence). This CDR3 is built from 13 residues. Trimming removed 4 bases at V and 12 bases at J, with 16 bases between. The CDR3 is CASSTGMGAAQFF. The CDR3 region has the DNA TGTGCCAGTAGTACGGGGATGGGGGCGGCGCAGTTCTTC.

The CDR3 DNA follows: TGTGCCAGCAGCCTCGGGCGGAACAATGAGCAGTTCTTC. This encodes CASSLGRNNEQFF. The rearrangement uses TRBV7-7 and TRBJ2-1; no firm D call. Germline CDR1 reads SSHAT; CDR2 reads FNYEAQ (reference sequence). This CDR3 contains 13 residues. Between the trimmed V and J ends, which lost 5 bases and 5 bases, there was a span of 10 bases. Full variable domain (rest looked up from reference TRBV7-7 and TRBJ2-1): GAGVSQSPRYKVTKRGQDVTLRCDPISSHATLYWYQQALGQGPEFLTYFNYEAQPDKSGLPSDRFSAERPEGSISTLTIQRTEQRDSAMYRCASSLGRNNEQFFGPGTRLTVL.

The V call is TRBV2, the J call TRBJ2-2; the D is unclear. CDR3 length equals 11 residues. CDR1 is SNHLY, CDR2 FYNNEI, per germline. V was trimmed by 3 bases and J by 7 bases, leaving 3 bases between them. CDR3 DNA: TGTGCCAGCAGTGAGGGCGGGGAGCTGTTTTTT. This codes for CASSEGGELFF.

This clone was recorded once. The chain recombines TRBV6-6 with TRBJ1-2; TRBD1 agrees at 9 bases. Germline V gene sequence: CDR1 MNHNY, CDR2 SVGAGI (reference sequence). CDR3 length: 15 residues. The trim removed 4 bases at V and 6 bases at J, leaving 9 bases unmatched. Here the CDR3 reads CASSFLTQGADGYTF. The CDR3 DNA follows: TGTGCCAGCAGTTTCCTTACACAGGGGGCCGATGGCTACACCTTC.

J is TRBJ2-5 and V is TRBV5-1; D possibly corresponds to TRBD2 (7 bases). This CDR3 region has 14 residues. Germline values: CDR1 SGHRS, CDR2 YFSETQ. The V gene lost 3 bases and the J gene lost 5 bases, with 14 bases spanning the gap. In DNA form, the CDR3 reads TGCGCCAGCAGCTCTTTACAGGGAGGGGAGACCCAGTACTTC. Protein sequence: CASSSLQGGETQYF.

This chain connects TRBV15 to TRBJ1-1; 9 positions agree with TRBD1. Germline values: CDR1 LNHNV, CDR2 YYDKDF (reference sequence). The CDR3 runs 16 residues. With 5 bases clipped from V and 4 bases from J, the junction kept 11 bases outside the gene matches. This CDR3 reads CATSGAKWTGATEAFF. DNA for the CDR3: TGTGCCACCAGCGGGGCCAAGTGGACAGGGGCCACTGAAGCTTTCTTT.

This clone is labeled medium-sized (0.01 to 0.1%). The V gene is TRBV20-1, the J gene TRBJ1-2, with D unresolved. Germline V gives CDR1 DFQATT, CDR2 SNEGSKA (reference sequence). The CDR3 covers 12 residues. V was trimmed by 6 bases and J by 2 bases, leaving 10 bases between them. The CDR3 DNA reads TGCAGTGCCAGTACGGAAAACTATGGCTACACCTTC. This translates into CSASTENYGYTF.

The DNA for the CDR3 is TGTGCCAGCAGTTTCGGGGGAGCTCTGAACACTGAAGCTTTCTTT. It is translated as CASSFGGALNTEAFF. The V and J genes are TRBV6-5 and TRBJ1-1, with D perhaps matching TRBD1 (5 bases). The CDR3 extends over 15 amino acids. V was cut by 4 bases and J by 0 bases, with 12 bases left in between. CDR1 is MNHEY and CDR2 is SVGAGI in the germline V gene.

This sequence joins TRBV7-8 and TRBJ2-5; D might be TRBD2 (5 bases). V lost 5 bases and J 3 bases, leaving 19 bases between the germline ends. The CDR3 has 16 amino acids. Germline V gene sequence: CDR1 SGHVS, CDR2 FQNEAQ. The CDR3 DNA reads as TGTGCCAGCAGCATAAACCACGGACTGTTTGAAGAGACCCAGTACTTC. Encoded protein: CASSINHGLFEETQYF.

In its sample, this clone was seen a few times. The chain links TRBV10-2 to TRBJ1-5, with 7 bases fitting TRBD1. V was pared by 0 bases and J by 2 bases, with 13 bases of the junction left unmatched. The CDR3 loop spans 19 amino acids. The germline gives CDR1 WSHSY, CDR2 SAAADI. The DNA for the CDR3 is TGCGCCAGCAGTGAGTCGAGGGACAGTAACCGCGGGGGCAATCAGCCCCAGCATTTT. Translation gives CASSESRDSNRGGNQPQHF.

V is TRBV21-1 and J is TRBJ2-4; TRBD1 is taken as the D call from the table, unchecked against the DNA. TRBV21-1 is termed a pseudogene. The CDR3 sequence is 18 residues long. CDR3 coding DNA: TGTGCCAGCAGCAAGGGCCCGTGCAGGTCCCTAGCCAAAAACATTCAGTACTTC. Its translation: CASSKGPCRSLAKNIQYF.

This clone was seen a single time. This chain connects TRBV21-1 to TRBJ1-1. TRBV21-1 is described as a pseudogene. The CDR3 length is 13 residues. The DNA for the CDR3 is TGTGCCAGCAGCAAAGTGAGGGGTGGCGAAGCTTTCTTT. Translation gives CASSKVRGGEAFF.